The 23 T cell receptor beta chains below were found in one sample sequenced in a study of T-cell memory formation after mild COVID-19. TCRdb reprocessed the 5' RACE reads via MiXCR and lists one record per CDR3 protein. The sample holds hundreds of thousands of distinct CDR3 sequences; approximately 15% are singletons and the top ten take roughly 8%. Sequenced: PBMCs or a T cell subset sorted from them (not recorded which). The origin of the receptors is an adult woman who had mild COVID-19 (a few samples of this study predate the infection). Cell type and time point are not known.

This chain uses TRBV29-1 with TRBJ1-1; D gene unclear. V was pared by 3 bases and J by 1 base, with 15 bases between. The germline V gene has CDR1 SQVTM and CDR2 ANQGSEA. This CDR3 spans 15 amino acids. The CDR3 here is CSVDRSSQRNTEAFF. DNA of the CDR3: TGCAGCGTTGACCGTTCGTCCCAAAGGAACACTGAAGCTTTCTTT.

In its sample, this clonotype was seen many times. The chain combines TRBV6-5 with TRBJ2-7; D possibly corresponds to TRBD2 (5 bases). The germline CDR1 and CDR2 sequences are MNHEY and SVGAGI. The CDR3 runs to 13 residues. V lost 7 bases and J 6 bases, leaving 16 bases between the germline ends. CDR3 in amino acids: CASTARGFSEQYF. The CDR3, as DNA: TGTGCCAGCACTGCTCGGGGTTTTAGCGAGCAGTACTTC.

This clonotype was found a few times. V is TRBV20-1 and J is TRBJ2-7, with 7 bases aligning to TRBD1. The CDR3 totals 14 residues. CDR1 DFQATT and CDR2 SNEGSKA come from the germline V gene (reference sequence). V was pared by 5 bases and J by 1 base, with 8 bases of the junction left unmatched. Here the CDR3 reads CSAVGTEDSYEQYF. In DNA form, the CDR3 reads TGCAGTGCTGTGGGGACAGAGGATTCCTACGAGCAGTACTTC.

The V gene is TRBV24-1, the J gene TRBJ2-1, with TRBD2 matching 8 bases. Germline loops: CDR1 KGHDR, CDR2 SFDVKD. The CDR3 runs 13 residues. V dropped 7 bases and J dropped 7; count of bases not matched to a gene: 5. CDR3 DNA: TGTGCCACCAGAGGCGGGGGGTCGAATGAGCAGTTCTTC. Its protein product is CATRGGGSNEQFF.

This clonotype occurred many times. This chain links TRBV4-1 with TRBJ2-7, with D hard to call. Germline CDR1 and CDR2: MGHRA and YSYEKL. This CDR3 contains 15 residues. V was clipped by 3 bases and J by 0 bases, with 12 bases between them. The CDR3 DNA follows: TGCGCCAGCAGCCACTTCAGCGAACTCTCCTACGAGCAGTACTTC. Amino acids: CASSHFSELSYEQYF.

The rearrangement links TRBV12-3 or TRBV12-4 to TRBJ2-1; no firm D call. CDR3 length: 13 residues. The germline V and J ends were trimmed by 10 bases and 7 bases, with 17 bases remaining between them. As DNA, the CDR3 is TGTGCCACAAAAGGGCTGGATAGGAATGAGCAGTTCTTC. Its translation: CATKGLDRNEQFF.

The V and J genes are TRBV18 and TRBJ1-5; D unclear. Trimming took 3 bases from V and 0 from J, leaving 9 bases between them. Germline loops: CDR1 KGHSH, CDR2 LQKENI. There are 15 residues in the CDR3. CDR3 region: CASSPDYDSNQPQHF. CDR3 bases: TGTGCCAGCTCACCTGACTACGATAGCAATCAGCCCCAGCATTTT.

Ten or more counts support this clonotype. J is TRBJ2-1 and V is TRBV5-1; a possible D gene is TRBD2 (6 bases). This CDR3 region has 16 residues. Trimming cost V 3 bases and J 6 bases, with 19 bases left between them. Per the germline V gene, CDR1 is SGHRS and CDR2 is YFSETQ. CDR3: CASSSGLLGESNEQFF. CDR3 DNA sequence: TGCGCCAGCAGCTCGGGACTCCTAGGAGAAAGCAATGAGCAGTTCTTC.

The chain employs TRBV24-1 and TRBJ2-1; no clear D gene. The V gene lost 4 bases and the J gene lost 8 bases, with 11 bases spanning the gap. The germline gives CDR1 KGHDR, CDR2 SFDVKD. The CDR3 is made up of 13 amino acids. CDR3 in amino acids: CATSESTFDEQFF. In DNA form, the CDR3 reads TGTGCCACCAGTGAGTCTACGTTCGATGAGCAGTTCTTC.

This clonotype was picked up a small number of times. The chain recombines TRBV6-5 with TRBJ2-1; TRBD1 might be the D (5 bases). The V end lost 4 bases, the J end lost 7 bases, and 26 bases lay between the germline ends. The V gene's germline CDR1 is MNHEY and CDR2 SVGAGI. The CDR3 covers 18 residues. DNA of the CDR3: TGTGCCAGCAGTTCAGGTACAGGAATCGTGAGCCCACTGAATGAGCAGTTCTTC. Translation: CASSSGTGIVSPLNEQFF.

This chain uses TRBV3-1 with TRBJ2-4; no clear D gene. V lost 1 base to trimming and J lost 6 bases, with 10 bases between them. The CDR3 length is 14 residues. CDR1 LGHDT and CDR2 YNNKEL come from the germline V gene (reference sequence). Written as DNA, the CDR3 is TGTGCCAGCAGCCAAGCTCCAGGCCCAAACATTCAGTACTTC. This gives the protein CASSQAPGPNIQYF.

This clonotype was seen a few times. The J gene is TRBJ1-1, the V gene TRBV5-1, with TRBD1 matching 8 bases. Germline V CDR1 and CDR2: SGHRS, YFSETQ. With V trimmed by 4 bases and J by 6 bases, 8 bases remained unmatched. CDR3 length: 14 residues. The CDR3, as DNA: TGCGCCAGCAGCGAATGGACAGGGTCCCCTGAAGCTTTCTTT. Protein product: CASSEWTGSPEAFF.

V gene TRBV12-3 or TRBV12-4 combines with J gene TRBJ1-1; 7 nucleotides match TRBD1. Trimming took 7 bases from V and 0 from J; bases not matched to a gene: 14. This CDR3 region has 17 residues. CDR3 residues: CASTLALDRIMNTEAFF. The CDR3 DNA is TGTGCCAGCACCCTAGCCCTGGACAGGATTATGAACACTGAAGCTTTCTTT.

The genes are TRBV30 and TRBJ2-2; 8 bases are shared with TRBD2. Germline lookup yields CDR1 GTSNPN and CDR2 SVGIG (reference sequence). This CDR3 has 12 amino acids. With 4 bases clipped from V and 6 bases from J, the junction kept 1 base outside the gene matches. Here the CDR3 reads CAWTSGPGELFF. CDR3 nucleotide sequence: TGTGCCTGGACTAGCGGGCCCGGGGAGCTGTTTTTT.

This clonotype was detected only a few times. The rearrangement joins TRBV2 to TRBJ2-5; 10 bases agree with TRBD2. This CDR3 spans 15 amino acids. Unmatched junction bases numbered 9, after V lost 9 bases and J lost 2 bases. Germline loops: CDR1 SNHLY, CDR2 FYNNEI. The CDR3 is CASSPLAGDQETQYF. The CDR3 coding sequence is TGTGCCAGTTCCCCGCTAGCGGGGGATCAAGAGACCCAGTACTTC.

This clonotype was observed a handful of times. The chain joins TRBV3-1 to TRBJ1-2; 10 nucleotides line up with TRBD1. Germline V gene data show CDR1 as LGHDT and CDR2 as YNNKEL (reference sequence). The CDR3 runs to 15 residues. V was clipped by 4 bases and J by 7 bases; unmatched bases: 9. CDR3 nucleotides: TGTGCCAGCAGCCCTAACCCGGGGACAGGGGCTGGCTACACCTTC. It encodes CASSPNPGTGAGYTF.

This clonotype occurred a few times. This chain connects TRBV18 to TRBJ2-6, with TRBD1 as a possible D gene (6 bases). The germline gives CDR1 KGHSH, CDR2 LQKENI. The V gene lost 3 bases and the J gene lost 0 bases, with 9 bases spanning the gap. The CDR3 is made up of 16 amino acids. In DNA form, the CDR3 reads TGTGCCAGCTCACCGGCAGGGGACTCTGGGGCCAACGTCCTGACTTTC. This encodes CASSPAGDSGANVLTF.

This clonotype was recorded only once. The chain uses TRBV5-1 and TRBJ2-7; 8 bases are shared with TRBD2. Losses at the gene ends were 0 bases for V and 3 bases for J; bases not matched to a gene: 8. Per germline, CDR1 SGHRS and CDR2 YFSETQ. This CDR3 is 16 amino acids long. In DNA form, the CDR3 reads TGCGCCAGCAGCTTGGGAGGGGCAAGCGGGGGCTACGAGCAGTACTTC. Protein product: CASSLGGASGGYEQYF.

The chain recombines TRBV14 with TRBJ2-7; D is tentatively TRBD1 or TRBD2 (5 bases each). Germline-derived CDR1 and CDR2 are SGHDN and FVKESK. The CDR3 sequence is 18 residues long. The V gene lost 0 bases and the J gene lost 5 bases, with 23 bases spanning the gap. The CDR3 DNA sequence: TGTGCCAGCAGCCAAGAGGGGGTTGAAACGGGAATCTTCAACGAGCAGTACTTC. Its translation: CASSQEGVETGIFNEQYF.

The chain joins TRBV24-1 to TRBJ1-5; D remains ambiguous. The CDR3 is made up of 12 amino acids. The V and J ends lost 3 bases and 9 bases respectively, with 8 bases between them. Per the germline V gene, CDR1 is KGHDR and CDR2 is SFDVKD. The CDR3 region is CATSDSTLPQHF. The CDR3 DNA reads TGTGCCACCAGTGATAGTACCCTGCCCCAGCATTTT.

The sample holds a few counts of this clonotype. This rearrangement joins TRBV4-2 to TRBJ1-3; D gene unclear. Deletions cut 0 bases from V and 2 bases from J, with 8 bases between. The CDR3 totals 15 residues. Germline CDR1 is LGHNA and CDR2 is YNFKEQ. The CDR3 nucleotides are TGTGCCAGCAGCCAAGATCGGGAAGCTGGAAACACCATATATTTT. Translation: CASSQDREAGNTIYF.

This chain connects TRBV24-1 to TRBJ2-2; D gene unclear. The germline gives CDR1 KGHDR, CDR2 SFDVKD. V was trimmed by 2 bases and J by 1 base, leaving 10 bases between them. The CDR3 totals 16 residues. In DNA form, the CDR3 reads TGTGCCACCAGTGATTCGAGCCTGCTGAACACCGGGGAGCTGTTTTTT. This gives the protein CATSDSSLLNTGELFF.

This chain joins TRBV20-1 and TRBJ2-7; D possibly corresponds to TRBD1 (5 bases). CDR3 length equals 15 residues. Trimming removed 1 base at V and 7 bases at J, with 20 bases between. Germline V lookup: CDR1 DFQATT, CDR2 SNEGSKA (reference sequence). CDR3 nucleotide sequence: TGCAGTGCTAGAGGCCCCCGGACATCCCGAAGGGAGCAGTACTTC. Translating it yields CSARGPRTSRREQYF.